The T cell receptor beta chain described here comes from a study of blood T cells in healthy people across ages. Overall study context: Template-switching capture recovered about one barcoded beta molecule per two T cells.

About this clonotype itself: Its cognate antigen is unknown.

The CDR3 covers 13 residues. Germline V gene sequence: CDR1 MNHEY, CDR2 SVGAGI. V gave up 6 bases and J gave up 1 base, with 9 bases separating them. Researchers collected approximately 9.5 milliliters of peripheral blood from every single donor. Whole-study results and caveats: Unknown donor CMV status possibly confounded expanded clonotype changes.

A second PCR, run for about 7 to 11 cycles, used a sample-barcoded 5' primer plus a J-beta primer mix. Unique molecular identifiers of 12 random nucleotides labeled each cDNA. Each CDR3 protein is one row after TCRdb ran MiXCR on the 5' RACE reads. The sample includes around 1.5 million distinct CDR3 sequences, around 39% of them seen just once. The source of this sequence is a woman aged 18-30 years in good health. Sample: blood. The rearrangement uses TRBV6-5 and TRBJ2-5; D may be TRBD2 (5 bases). The CDR3 loop is CASRPLAQETQYF. The CDR3 nucleotides are TGTGCCAGCAGGCCGCTAGCCCAAGAGACCCAGTACTTC.